The 4 T cell receptor beta chains in this list originate from one sample, sequenced in a study of T-cell reconstitution after alpha-beta-depleted transplantation in children. Preparation of the TCRbeta library was carried out with unique molecular identifiers. TCRdb independently ran MiXCR on the PCR reads; one entry per CDR3 protein. The sample includes around 380,000 distinct CDR3 sequences, 9.5% to 13% of them seen just once. Sample: PBMCs from the stem cell graft donor, taken from the stem cell graft. The receptor set was obtained from a human donor who donated a stem cell graft to a child with acute myeloid leukemia.

This chain joins TRBV12-3 or TRBV12-4 and TRBJ2-1, with 8 bases fitting TRBD2. The J segment lost 8 bases and the V segment lost 6 bases, leaving 18 bases of the junction unmatched. The CDR3 consists of 17 residues. In nucleotides, the CDR3 is TGTGCCAGCAGCCGCAGGGCGACCGGGACTAGGGCCGATGAGCAGTTCTTC. Translating it yields CASSRRATGTRADEQFF.

This clonotype showed up just a few times. The rearrangement uses TRBV6-1 and TRBJ1-5, with 10 bases identical to TRBD1. V lost 6 bases and J lost 5; bases outside the gene matches: 4. Germline V gene data show CDR1 as MNHNS and CDR2 as SASEGT. The CDR3 is 14 amino acids. The CDR3 loop reads CASRPDRGDQPQHF. CDR3 sequence (DNA): TGTGCCAGCAGACCGGACAGGGGGGATCAGCCCCAGCATTTT.

The chain carries TRBV7-2 and TRBJ2-1; a weak D match, TRBD1 (6 bases). This CDR3 has 18 residues. Looked up from germline, CDR1 is SGHTA and CDR2 is FQGNSA. Trimming stripped 7 bases from V and 9 bases from J, with 31 bases between. CDR3 DNA: TGTGCCAGCACCCGACCACAAACTGCTGGACAGTCTCGGGCTGAGCAGTTCTTC. It is translated as CASTRPQTAGQSRAEQFF.

This clonotype showed up just a few times. The chain carries TRBV29-1 and TRBJ2-5; 7 positions agree with TRBD1. Germline V lookup: CDR1 SQVTM, CDR2 ANQGSEA. The trim removed 5 bases at V and 4 bases at J, leaving 4 bases unmatched. The CDR3 length is 12 residues. The CDR3 DNA is TGCAGCGTTCACGCAGGGGGAGAGACCCAGTACTTC. This sequence encodes CSVHAGGETQYF. The whole variable domain, filled in from reference TRBV29-1 and TRBJ2-5, reads SAVISQKPSRDICQRGTSLTIQCQVDSQVTMMFWYRQQPGQSLTLIATANQGSEATYESGFVIDKFPISRPNLTFSTLTVSNMSPEDSSIYLCSVHAGGETQYFGPGTRLLVL.